The entry that follows covers one T cell receptor (beta chain) sequence. The data were obtained in a study of blood T cell repertoires in COVID-19. Cohort assignment relied on participant-reported clinical history. Libraries were prepared by immunoSEQ multiplex PCR; TCRdb keeps only in-frame clonotypes and omits some of them. The sample holds a few hundred thousand clones, roughly 90% seen once. Germline CDR1 and CDR2: LNHDA and SQIVND (reference sequence). CDR3 size: 17 residues. Germline trimming cut 5 bases from V and 5 bases from J; bases unmatched to any gene: 10. Sequencing used PBMCs or T cells enriched from blood (not recorded which). The sequence derives from a woman in her 30s who had been exposed to COVID-19. This chain uses TRBV19 with TRBJ2-7; 15 bases map to TRBD2. This CDR3 reads CASSVGLAGGPQHEQYF. CDR3 coding DNA: TGTGCCAGTAGTGTCGGACTAGCGGGAGGGCCGCAACACGAGCAGTACTTC.